The subject of this entry is one T cell receptor beta chain. Antigen unknown. Peripheral blood, about 10 milliliters per donor, was collected. In each sample, at least 7 million PBMCs were isolated. The sample originates from a study of blood T cells in healthy people across ages. Study findings and constraints: Conclusively comparing naive with antigen-experienced cells was impossible with unsorted PBMCs.

The CDR3 loop spans 12 amino acids. A sample-barcoded 5' primer and a J-beta primer mix were used in a second PCR of roughly 7 to 12 cycles. TCRdb re-derived calls from the 5' RACE reads in MiXCR, one entry per CDR3 protein. The sample includes 600,000 to 850,000 distinct CDR3 sequences, around 25% of them seen just once. This same sample was also taken into another study, of T cells of mothers and their children.

The rearrangement joins TRBV12-3 or TRBV12-4 to TRBJ2-5; D may be TRBD2 (7 bases). The better agreement between TRBJ2-1 and the DNA end casts doubt on the J call. The TCR was taken from a boy aged 5 to 17 in good health. The sequencing input was blood. CDR3 sequence: CASSGGANEQFF. In nucleotides, the CDR3 is TGTGCCAGCAGTGGGGGGGCGAATGAGCAGTTCTTC.